A single sample is the source of the 10 T cell receptor beta chains below, sequenced in a study of tumor and adjacent non-tumor tissue in lung cancer. RNA was extracted from bulk tissue without any cell sorting. TCRbeta libraries were built with three rounds of nested PCR, modified from ARM-PCR. TCRdb itself ran the multiplex PCR reads through MiXCR, one entry per CDR3 protein. The sample consists of about 93,000 distinct CDR3 sequences, roughly two thirds of them appearing once. Material: lung tumor tissue. The receptors shown here come from a man aged 65-85 years with non-small cell lung cancer.

This clonotype was picked up many times. This rearrangement joins TRBV6-1 to TRBJ2-1, with TRBD1 matching over 9 bases. The V gene's germline CDR1 is MNHNS and CDR2 SASEGT. Losses at the gene ends were 2 bases for V and 7 bases for J; bases not matched to a gene: 15. This CDR3 has 18 amino acids. CDR3: CASSESRSGTGIRNEQFF. The CDR3 coding sequence is TGTGCCAGCAGTGAATCTAGGTCGGGGACAGGGATCAGGAATGAGCAGTTCTTC.

To note about this clonotype: Without the conserved terminal phenylalanine or tryptophan, this CDR3 likely stems from a read error. Because the CDR3's place on the DNA is in doubt, the DNA is left out and the CDR3 is given as listed by TCRdb. The genes are TRBV29-1 and TRBJ1-4; the table's TRBD1 call for D was not verified on the DNA. The CDR3 length is 12 residues, termini included. Germline CDR1 reads SQVTM; CDR2 reads ANQGSEA. The CDR3 is CSVVQDGEKMFV.

This clonotype occurred many times. The V and J genes are TRBV10-3 and TRBJ1-5; D might be TRBD1 (6 bases). Trimming removed 6 bases at V and 4 bases at J, with 13 bases between. From germline, CDR1 is ENHRY and CDR2 SYGVKD. The CDR3 totals 14 residues. The chain's CDR3 is CAIRRAGANQPQHF. For the CDR3, the DNA is TGTGCCATCAGGAGGGCGGGGGCAAATCAGCCCCAGCATTTT.

This clonotype was recorded at least ten times. The CDR3 nucleotides are TGTGCCAGCAGCCCACTCCGGGGCGGGGAGCTGTTTTTT. Translated, it gives CASSPLRGGELFF. The chain employs TRBV7-3 and TRBJ2-2; D is perhaps TRBD2 (5 bases). This CDR3 comprises 13 residues. Germline loops: CDR1 SGHTA, CDR2 FQGTGA. V dropped 5 bases and J dropped 7 bases, with 11 bases sitting between them.

With regard to this clonotype: A read error may produce the germline difference seen at one junction end. The chain joins TRBV6-1 to TRBJ2-2; a possible D gene is TRBD2 (5 bases). Per germline, CDR1 MNHNS and CDR2 SASEGT. This CDR3 is built from 12 residues. The CDR3 region has the DNA TGTGCCACCCCCCGCAACACCGGGGAGCTGTTATTT. Translated, it gives CATPRNTGELLF.

This clonotype has just a few counts. This chain connects TRBV5-6 to TRBJ2-7; weak D call: TRBD2 (6 bases). V was pared by 4 bases and J by 13 bases, with 21 bases between. The germline V gene has CDR1 SGHDT and CDR2 YYEEEE. The CDR3 totals 13 residues. As DNA, the CDR3 is TGTGCCAGCAGCCGTGTTGCCAGGAGGGAGCGCTACTTC. Encoded protein: CASSRVARRERYF.

The chain couples TRBV5-1 to TRBJ1-1; D unclear. The CDR3 extends over 13 amino acids. The ends were cut back, 5 bases at V and 11 bases at J, with 19 bases in the middle. The germline V gene encodes CDR1 SGHRS and CDR2 YFSETQ. The CDR3 coding sequence is TGCGCCAGCAGAAGTTCCCCGTCGATTGAGGCTTTCTTT. Its protein is CASRSSPSIEAFF.

This chain connects TRBV2 to TRBJ1-1; TRBD1 aligns across 7 bases. V was clipped by 6 bases and J by 3 bases; unmatched bases: 10. This CDR3 spans 15 amino acids. Germline values: CDR1 SNHLY, CDR2 FYNNEI. CDR3 protein: CASRSGTAVDTEAFF. In nucleotides, the CDR3 is TGTGCCAGCAGGTCGGGGACAGCAGTGGACACTGAAGCTTTCTTT.

This clonotype was seen more than once but under ten times. The chain joins TRBV5-1 to TRBJ1-1; possibly TRBD1 for D (6 bases). The V gene's germline CDR1 is SGHRS and CDR2 YFSETQ. V shed 5 bases and J shed 2 bases, with 13 bases lying between them. The CDR3 extends over 14 amino acids. CDR3 bases: TGCGCCAGCAGACCAAGGGGGGAAAACACTGAAGCTTTCTTT. It specifies CASRPRGENTEAFF.

The rearrangement joins TRBV24-1 to TRBJ2-5; D possibly matches TRBD1 or TRBD2 (5 bases each). The CDR3 loop spans 17 amino acids. Trimming took 0 bases from V and 7 from J, leaving 20 bases between them. Germline assignment: CDR1 KGHDR and CDR2 SFDVKD. The CDR3 reads CATSDLEPGRPWGTQYF. CDR3 nucleotides: TGTGCCACCAGTGATTTGGAGCCGGGACGGCCGTGGGGGACCCAGTACTTC.